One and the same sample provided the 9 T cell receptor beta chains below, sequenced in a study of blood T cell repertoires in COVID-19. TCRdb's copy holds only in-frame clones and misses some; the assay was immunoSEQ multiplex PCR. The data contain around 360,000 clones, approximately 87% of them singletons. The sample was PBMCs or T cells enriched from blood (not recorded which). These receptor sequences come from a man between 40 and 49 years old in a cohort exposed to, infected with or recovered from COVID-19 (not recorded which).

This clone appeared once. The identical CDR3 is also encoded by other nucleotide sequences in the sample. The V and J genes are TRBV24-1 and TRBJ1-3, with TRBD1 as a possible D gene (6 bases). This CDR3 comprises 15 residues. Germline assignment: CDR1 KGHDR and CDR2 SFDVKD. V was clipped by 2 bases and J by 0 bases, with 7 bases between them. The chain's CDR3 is CATSDSRGSGNTIYF. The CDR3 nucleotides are TGTGCCACCAGTGATTCCAGGGGCTCTGGAAACACCATATATTTT.

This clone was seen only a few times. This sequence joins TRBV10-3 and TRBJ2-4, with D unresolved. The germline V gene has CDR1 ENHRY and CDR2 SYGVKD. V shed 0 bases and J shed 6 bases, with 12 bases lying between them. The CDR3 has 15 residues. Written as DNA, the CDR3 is TGTGCCATCAGTGAGTCTGTGCCCCCAGGAAACATTCAGTACTTC. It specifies CAISESVPPGNIQYF.

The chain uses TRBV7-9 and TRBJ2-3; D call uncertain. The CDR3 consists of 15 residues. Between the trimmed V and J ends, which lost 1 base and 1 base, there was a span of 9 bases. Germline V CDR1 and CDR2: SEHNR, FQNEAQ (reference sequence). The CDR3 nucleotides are TGTGCCAGCAGCTTAGTTTTGCAGGGCACAGATACGCAGTATTTT. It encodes CASSLVLQGTDTQYF.

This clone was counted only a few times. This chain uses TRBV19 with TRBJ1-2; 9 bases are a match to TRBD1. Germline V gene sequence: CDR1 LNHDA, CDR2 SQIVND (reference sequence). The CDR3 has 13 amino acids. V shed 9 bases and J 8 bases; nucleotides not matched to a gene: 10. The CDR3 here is CASRDRDQRGYTF. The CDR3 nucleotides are TGTGCCAGCCGGGACAGGGATCAACGGGGCTACACCTTC.

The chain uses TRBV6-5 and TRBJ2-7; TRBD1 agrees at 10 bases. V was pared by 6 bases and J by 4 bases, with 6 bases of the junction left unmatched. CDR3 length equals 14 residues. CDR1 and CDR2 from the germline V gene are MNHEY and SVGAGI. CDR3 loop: CASRSDRGAYEQYF. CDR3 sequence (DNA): TGTGCCAGCAGGTCGGACAGGGGGGCTTACGAGCAGTACTTC.

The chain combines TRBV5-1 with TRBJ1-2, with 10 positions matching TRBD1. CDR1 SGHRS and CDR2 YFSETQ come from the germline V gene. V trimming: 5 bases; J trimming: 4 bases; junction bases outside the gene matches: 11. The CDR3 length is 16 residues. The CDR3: CASRGTGASSSYGYTF. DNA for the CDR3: TGCGCCAGCAGGGGGACAGGGGCAAGTAGTAGCTATGGCTACACCTTC.

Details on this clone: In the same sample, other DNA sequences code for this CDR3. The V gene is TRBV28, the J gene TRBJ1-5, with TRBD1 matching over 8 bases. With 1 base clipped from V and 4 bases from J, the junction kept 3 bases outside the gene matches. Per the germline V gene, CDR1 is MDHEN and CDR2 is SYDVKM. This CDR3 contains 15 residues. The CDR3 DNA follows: TGTGCCAGCAGTTTATCAGGGGGCGGGAATCAGCCCCAGCATTTT. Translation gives CASSLSGGGNQPQHF.

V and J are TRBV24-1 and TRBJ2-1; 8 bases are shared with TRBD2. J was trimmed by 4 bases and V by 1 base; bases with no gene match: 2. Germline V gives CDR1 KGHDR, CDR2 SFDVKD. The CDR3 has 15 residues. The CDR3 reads CATSDLAGAYNEQFF. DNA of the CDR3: TGTGCCACCAGTGATTTAGCGGGAGCTTACAATGAGCAGTTCTTC.

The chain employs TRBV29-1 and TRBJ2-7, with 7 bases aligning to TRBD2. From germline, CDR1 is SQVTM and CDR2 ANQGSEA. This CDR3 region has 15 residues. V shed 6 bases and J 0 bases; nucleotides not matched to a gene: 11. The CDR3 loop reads CSVGGFSGYSYEQYF. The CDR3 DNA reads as TGCAGCGTGGGGGGGTTTAGCGGATACTCCTACGAGCAGTACTTC.